This record looks at one T cell receptor (beta chain) sequence and its context. The junction had 13 bases not matched to a gene; V was cut back by 8 bases and J by 7 bases. CDR1 and CDR2 (germline): SNHLY, FYNNEI. The CDR3 loop spans 16 amino acids. This specimen belongs to a study of blood T cell repertoires in COVID-19. Study context: Samples taken during acute and convalescent COVID-19 were collected in the United States, Italy and Spain. Sample material is recorded as cDNA or gDNA derived from T cells, B-cell-depleted T cells, or PBMCs.

Original processing methods: Amplification of reference gene primers was used by the study to estimate nucleated cell counts. Libraries were prepared by immunoSEQ multiplex PCR; TCRdb keeps only in-frame clonotypes and omits some of them. V, J and clone size were drawn from that table, and D and trimming were deduced from the DNA. The sample lists under 60,000 clones, roughly 87% seen once, with 9.5% to 13% in the top ten. This sequence originates from a human donor in a cohort sampled during active COVID-19. V is TRBV2 and J is TRBJ2-3; 12 nucleotides match TRBD2. Sequences were obtained from peripheral blood. The CDR3 sequence is CASQGQLAGGPYTQYF. In nucleotides, the CDR3 is TGTGCCAGCCAAGGACAGCTAGCGGGAGGGCCATATACGCAGTATTTT.